These T cell receptor beta chains were read from a single sample in a study of immune cell composition in non-small cell lung cancer. Only in-frame clones appear in the TCRdb table, and some are missing; sequencing was by immunoSEQ multiplex PCR. The profile shows 6,400 or so clones, 65% to 85% of them singletons. The sample consisted of non-adjacent lung tissue. The receptors originated from a human donor with non-small cell lung cancer. Both conserved end residues are part of each CDR3. A D gene is named only where the DNA matches it firmly.

V gene: TRBV7-2; D gene: .; J gene: TRBJ2-7; CDR3 protein: CASSLGLATNEQYF; CDR3 DNA: TGTGCCAGCAGCTTAGGCCTAGCAACCAACGAGCAGTACTTC
V gene: TRBV7-2; D gene: TRBD1; J gene: TRBJ1-5; CDR3 protein: CASSSDRVQPQHF; CDR3 DNA: TGTGCCAGCAGCTCGGACAGGGTTCAGCCCCAGCATTTT
V gene: TRBV19; D gene: .; J gene: TRBJ1-5; CDR3 protein: CASTTTQGYQPQHF; CDR3 DNA: TGTGCCAGTACCACTACGCAGGGGTACCAGCCCCAGCATTTT
V gene: TRBV30; D gene: .; J gene: TRBJ2-7; CDR3 protein: CAWSKVGAYEQYF; CDR3 DNA: TGTGCCTGGAGCAAGGTCGGAGCCTACGAGCAGTACTTC
V gene: TRBV27; D gene: .; J gene: TRBJ1-2; CDR3 protein: CASSGTRGGYGYTF; CDR3 DNA: TGTGCCAGCAGTGGTACCAGGGGTGGCTATGGCTACACCTTC
V gene: TRBV7-9; D gene: TRBD2; J gene: TRBJ2-3; CDR3 protein: CASSRPGLAGGTDTQYF; CDR3 DNA: TGTGCCAGCAGCCGACCGGGACTAGCGGGAGGCACAGATACGCAGTATTTT
V gene: TRBV30; D gene: TRBD2; J gene: TRBJ2-5; CDR3 protein: CAWSILAGGETQYF; CDR3 DNA: TGTGCCTGGAGTATTCTAGCGGGGGGGGAGACCCAGTACTTC
V gene: TRBV19; D gene: .; J gene: TRBJ2-3; CDR3 protein: CASSLTVFGPDTQYF; CDR3 DNA: TGTGCCAGTAGTTTGACAGTTTTTGGCCCAGATACGCAGTATTTT
V gene: TRBV5-1; D gene: .; J gene: TRBJ1-2; CDR3 protein: CASSGQGGSHGYTF; CDR3 DNA: TGCGCCAGCAGCGGACAAGGAGGGAGCCATGGCTACACCTTC
V gene: TRBV29-1; D gene: .; J gene: TRBJ1-2; CDR3 protein: CSVEGSGGGYTF; CDR3 DNA: TGCAGCGTTGAAGGGTCGGGGGGTGGCTACACCTTC
V gene: TRBV27; D gene: .; J gene: TRBJ2-7; CDR3 protein: CATAEHGITEQYF; CDR3 DNA: TGTGCCACGGCGGAACACGGGATAACGGAGCAGTACTTC
V gene: TRBV5-6; D gene: .; J gene: TRBJ1-1; CDR3 protein: CASSLWADMNTEAFF; CDR3 DNA: TGTGCCAGCAGCTTGTGGGCAGATATGAACACTGAAGCTTTCTTT
V gene: TRBV4-3; D gene: .; J gene: TRBJ2-1; CDR3 protein: CASSQEGGGSYNEQFF; CDR3 DNA: TGCGCCAGCAGCCAAGAAGGGGGGGGGTCCTACAATGAGCAGTTCTTC